What follows are 17 T cell receptor beta chains derived from one specimen sequenced in a study of blood T cell repertoires in COVID-19. Assay: immunoSEQ multiplex PCR; the TCRdb copy retains only in-frame clones and omits some. The sample includes about 270,000 clones, 80% to 90% seen only once; the top ten take 4.1%. The sequencing input was PBMCs or T cells enriched from blood (not recorded which). The receptors derive from a woman in her thirties with acute COVID-19.

With respect to this clone: Since a much larger clone is just one base distant, this may be a read error. The gene calls are TRBV27 and TRBJ2-1, with 9 bases fitting TRBD1. Trimming removed 8 bases from V and 5 bases from J; junction bases left unmatched: 7. The CDR3 length is 14 residues. Germline assignment: CDR1 MNHEY and CDR2 SMNVEV (reference sequence). The CDR3 DNA sequence: TGTGCCAGCTTACAGGGGGCTGGGCACAATGAGCAGTTCTTC. Translated: CASLQGAGHNEQFF.

The V gene is TRBV12-2, the J gene TRBJ1-3; the D call of TRBD1 is as the table states it, not checked on the DNA. TRBV12-2 is noted as a pseudogene. This CDR3 is built from 15 residues. CDR3 residues: CASAANHISGNTIYF. In DNA, the CDR3 is TGTGCAAGTGCCGCCAACCACATCTCTGGAAACACCATATATTTT.

This clone was observed a handful of times. The chain links TRBV19 to TRBJ2-7; D is perhaps TRBD2 (6 bases). From germline, CDR1 is LNHDA and CDR2 SQIVND (reference sequence). V lost 5 bases and J lost 2, with 13 bases in between. This CDR3 has 14 residues. CDR3 region: CASSLPGLPYEQYF. DNA of the CDR3: TGTGCCAGTAGTCTCCCGGGACTTCCCTACGAGCAGTACTTC. The entire variable domain, with the rest obtained from reference TRBV19 and TRBJ2-7, is as follows: DGGITQSPKYLFRKEGQNVTLSCEQNLNHDAMYWYRQDPGQGLRLIYYSQIVNDFQKGDIAEGYSVSREKKESFPLTVTSAQKNPTAFYLCASSLPGLPYEQYFGPGTRLTVT.

This clone was observed once. The chain has TRBV1 and TRBJ2-1; no check of the table's D call, TRBD2, against the DNA was made. TRBV1 is a documented pseudogene. The CDR3 has 15 residues. As DNA, the CDR3 is TGCACCAGCACTAGGACTAGGACGCCATTTAGCGAGCAGTTCTTC. Its translation: CTSTRTRTPFSEQFF.

V gene TRBV28 combines with J gene TRBJ2-7; 13 bases agree with TRBD2. The CDR3 totals 16 residues. Trimming removed 5 bases from V and 3 bases from J; junction bases left unmatched: 7. Germline loops: CDR1 MDHEN, CDR2 SYDVKM. In nucleotides, the CDR3 is TGTGCCAGCAGTCTCAGGACTAGCGGGAGCAGCTACGAGCAGTACTTC. This codes for CASSLRTSGSSYEQYF.

The gene calls are TRBV7-9 and TRBJ2-1, with 8 bases fitting TRBD2. This CDR3 has 19 amino acids. Trimming at V came to 5 bases and at J to 0 bases, leaving 15 bases not matched to a gene. CDR1 is SEHNR, CDR2 FQNEAQ, per germline (reference sequence). CDR3 sequence reads: CASSRSGSALPISYNEQFF. CDR3 in DNA: TGTGCCAGCAGCCGGAGCGGGAGTGCCTTACCGATCTCCTACAATGAGCAGTTCTTC.

The rearrangement uses TRBV10-3 and TRBJ2-1; D not resolved. V was shortened by 8 bases and J by 2 bases, with 10 bases between the two germline ends. Germline lookup yields CDR1 ENHRY and CDR2 SYGVKD. This CDR3 spans 13 amino acids. CDR3 DNA sequence: TGTGCCATCGGTCAGGAACCCTACAATGAGCAGTTCTTC. Its translation: CAIGQEPYNEQFF.

The chain employs TRBV4-1 and TRBJ1-1, with D possibly being TRBD1 (5 bases). This CDR3 region has 14 residues. In germline, CDR1 is MGHRA, CDR2 YSYEKL. V lost 3 bases to trimming and J lost 10 bases, with 18 bases between them. The CDR3 spells CASSHLDQGGVAFF. DNA for the CDR3: TGCGCCAGCAGCCACTTAGATCAGGGAGGCGTAGCTTTCTTT.

This sequence joins TRBV3-1 (or the pseudogene TRBV3-2) and TRBJ2-7; TRBD2 matches at 8 bases. The germline CDR1 and CDR2 sequences are LGHDT and YNNKEL (reference sequence). V lost 4 bases and J lost 0; bases outside the gene matches: 5. CDR3 length: 15 residues. The CDR3 region is CASSLGLAFSYEQYF. The CDR3 region has the DNA TGTGCCAGCAGCCTAGGACTAGCATTCTCCTACGAGCAGTACTTC.

The genes are TRBV6-5 and TRBJ2-1, with 7 nucleotides matching TRBD1. The CDR3 has 15 amino acids. V was pared by 6 bases and J by 2 bases, with 7 bases of the junction left unmatched. Germline V gives CDR1 MNHEY, CDR2 SVGAGI. CDR3 residues: CASRNTGDTYNEQFF. For the CDR3, the DNA is TGTGCCAGCAGGAATACAGGGGACACCTACAATGAGCAGTTCTTC.

This chain uses TRBV5-1 with TRBJ2-5; no clear D. Germline V CDR1 and CDR2: SGHRS, YFSETQ. Trimming took 0 bases from V and 5 from J, leaving 14 bases between them. The CDR3 extends over 15 amino acids. In nucleotides, the CDR3 is TGCGCCAGCAGCTTGGCCCTAAGAGGCTTGGAGACCCAGTACTTC. This sequence encodes CASSLALRGLETQYF.

V gene TRBV7-6 combines with J gene TRBJ2-1, with a possible D match to TRBD2 (6 bases). V was clipped by 2 bases and J by 5 bases, with 19 bases between them. Germline loops: CDR1 SGHVS, CDR2 FNYEAQ. This CDR3 is built from 17 residues. The CDR3 DNA sequence: TGTGCCAGCAGCTTATTGGGGTGGGGAGGTAGGGACAATGAGCAGTTCTTC. Its translation is CASSLLGWGGRDNEQFF.

This chain uses TRBV24-1 with TRBJ2-1, with D possibly matching TRBD2 (5 bases). The CDR3 totals 13 residues. CDR1 KGHDR and CDR2 SFDVKD come from the germline V gene. Trimming stripped 5 bases from V and 8 bases from J, with 12 bases between. DNA for the CDR3: TGTGCCACCAGTGGTGCCGTGGGAGATGAGCAGTTCTTC. Residues: CATSGAVGDEQFF.

This chain joins TRBV7-2 and TRBJ2-2; 7 bases are shared with TRBD2. The CDR3 length is 17 residues. Unmatched junction bases numbered 14, after V lost 4 bases and J lost 6 bases. From germline, CDR1 is SGHTA and CDR2 FQGNSA. CDR3 residues: CASSSNPLADRSGELFF. The CDR3 coding sequence is TGTGCCAGCAGCTCAAACCCTCTAGCGGACCGTTCCGGGGAGCTGTTTTTT.

The chain couples TRBV21-1 to TRBJ2-7; no check of the table's D call, TRBD2, against the DNA was made. TRBV21-1 is designated a pseudogene. The CDR3 is made up of 15 amino acids. In DNA form, the CDR3 reads TGTGCCAGCAGCAATAGACTATCCTTTACCTACGAGCAGTACTTC. The encoded protein is CASSNRLSFTYEQYF.

This chain uses TRBV4-2 with TRBJ2-2; TRBD2 matches 11 bases. The V segment lost 1 base and the J segment 1 base; nucleotides outside the gene matches: 11. CDR1 LGHNA and CDR2 YNFKEQ come from the germline V gene. The CDR3 consists of 20 residues. In nucleotides, the CDR3 is TGTGCCAGCAGCCAAGTCCTACTAGCGGGAGTTCCCATGAACACCGGGGAGCTGTTTTTT. It is translated as CASSQVLLAGVPMNTGELFF.

The CDR3 DNA sequence: TGCGCCAGCAAGAGGGAAGGAGGACAGCCCCAGCATTTT. It encodes CASKREGGQPQHF. V gene TRBV10-1 combines with J gene TRBJ1-5, with D uncertain. This CDR3 contains 13 residues. V was clipped by 7 bases and J by 7 bases, with 14 bases between them. Germline V gene sequence: CDR1 WNHNN, CDR2 SYGVQD (reference sequence).